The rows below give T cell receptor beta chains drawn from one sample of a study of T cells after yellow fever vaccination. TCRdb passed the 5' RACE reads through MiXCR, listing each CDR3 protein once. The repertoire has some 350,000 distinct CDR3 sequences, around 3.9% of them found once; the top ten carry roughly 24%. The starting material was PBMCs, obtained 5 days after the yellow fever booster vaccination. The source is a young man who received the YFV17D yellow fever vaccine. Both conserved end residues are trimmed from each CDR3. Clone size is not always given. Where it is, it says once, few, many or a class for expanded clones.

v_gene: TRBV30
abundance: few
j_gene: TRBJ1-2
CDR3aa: AWSPDFSHSVYT

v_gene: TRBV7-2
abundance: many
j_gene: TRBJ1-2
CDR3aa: ASSYRDTYGYT

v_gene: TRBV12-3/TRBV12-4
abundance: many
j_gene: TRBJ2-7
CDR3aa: ASSFRAGTADTYEQY

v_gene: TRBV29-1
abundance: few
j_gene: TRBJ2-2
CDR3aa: SVEVGTSFGGELF

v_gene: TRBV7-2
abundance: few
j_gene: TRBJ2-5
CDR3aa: PSSLVVGGQETQY

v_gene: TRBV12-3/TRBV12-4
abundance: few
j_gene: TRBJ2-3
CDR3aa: ASSFHTQY

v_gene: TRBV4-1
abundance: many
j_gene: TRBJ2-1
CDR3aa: ASRPSGGNNEQF

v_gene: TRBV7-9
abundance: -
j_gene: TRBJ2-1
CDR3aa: ASSLGSGNEQF

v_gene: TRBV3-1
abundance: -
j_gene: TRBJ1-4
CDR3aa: ASSQVQGGIEKLF

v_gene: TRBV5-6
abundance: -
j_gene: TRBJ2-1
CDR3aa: ASSSGENEQF

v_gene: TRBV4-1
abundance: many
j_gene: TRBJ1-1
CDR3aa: ASKRLGGSTEAF

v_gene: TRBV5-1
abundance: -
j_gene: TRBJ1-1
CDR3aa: ASGEVGGGTEAF

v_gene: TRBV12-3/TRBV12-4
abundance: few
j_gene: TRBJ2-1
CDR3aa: ASSPPEDEQF

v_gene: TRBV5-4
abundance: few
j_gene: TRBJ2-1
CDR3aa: ASSLGRGTGSGGYNEQF

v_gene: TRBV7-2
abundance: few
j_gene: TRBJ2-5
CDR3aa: ASSRGLAGARTQY

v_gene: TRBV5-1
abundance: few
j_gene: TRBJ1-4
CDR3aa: ASSSKPQGTLYFGEKLF

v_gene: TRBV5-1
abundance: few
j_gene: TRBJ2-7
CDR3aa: ASSPPRNYEQY

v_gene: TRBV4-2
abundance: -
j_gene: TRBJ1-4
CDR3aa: ATGPGTANEKLF

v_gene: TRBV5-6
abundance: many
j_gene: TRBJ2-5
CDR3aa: ASSRGTEETQY

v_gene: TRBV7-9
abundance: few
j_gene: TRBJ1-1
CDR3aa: ASGLLLGMGHTEAF

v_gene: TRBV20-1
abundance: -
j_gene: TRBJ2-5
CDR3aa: SARRGGAGETQY

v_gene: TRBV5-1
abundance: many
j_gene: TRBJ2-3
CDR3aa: ASSIGTGSDTQY

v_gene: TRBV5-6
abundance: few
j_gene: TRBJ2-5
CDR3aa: ASSPGSSGGPLETQY

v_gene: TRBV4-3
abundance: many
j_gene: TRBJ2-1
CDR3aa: ASSQEIGLRDEQF

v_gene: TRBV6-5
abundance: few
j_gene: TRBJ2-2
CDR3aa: ASSYWGTDTGELF

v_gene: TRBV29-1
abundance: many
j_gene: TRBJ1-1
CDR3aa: SVYRVDTEAF

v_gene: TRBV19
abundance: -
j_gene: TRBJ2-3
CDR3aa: ASSISSKGLRTDTQY

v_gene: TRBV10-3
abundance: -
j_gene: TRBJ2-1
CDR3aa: AISGDTKRGGGAEQF

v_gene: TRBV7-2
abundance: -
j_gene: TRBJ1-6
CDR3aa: ASSLAFGTGYNSPLH

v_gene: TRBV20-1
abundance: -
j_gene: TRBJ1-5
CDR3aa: SAGTSNQPQH

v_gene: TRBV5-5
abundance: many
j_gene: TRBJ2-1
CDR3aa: ASSFNSGAEQF

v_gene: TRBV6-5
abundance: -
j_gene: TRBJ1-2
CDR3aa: ASSFRQESLYGYT

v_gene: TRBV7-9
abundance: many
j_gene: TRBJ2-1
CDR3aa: ASSLASGGAYNEQF

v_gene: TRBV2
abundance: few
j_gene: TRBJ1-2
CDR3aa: ASSQTDRDYGYT

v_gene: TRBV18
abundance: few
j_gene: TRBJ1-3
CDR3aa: ASSRGTGNTIY

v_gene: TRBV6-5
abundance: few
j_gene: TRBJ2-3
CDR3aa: ASSPDPRQVDTQY

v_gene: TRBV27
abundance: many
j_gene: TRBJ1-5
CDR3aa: ASSSGTVTNQPQH

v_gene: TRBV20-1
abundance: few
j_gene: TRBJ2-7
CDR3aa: SARGNLSYEQY

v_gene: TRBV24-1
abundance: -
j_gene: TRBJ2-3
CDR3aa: ATSDVRSTDTQY

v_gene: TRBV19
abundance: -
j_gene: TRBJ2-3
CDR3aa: ASSIVDRGPDTQY

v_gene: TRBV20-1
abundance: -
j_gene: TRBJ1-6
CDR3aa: SAQMSGQGSPLH

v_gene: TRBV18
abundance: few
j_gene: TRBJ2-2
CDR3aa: ASSHGLGTGELF

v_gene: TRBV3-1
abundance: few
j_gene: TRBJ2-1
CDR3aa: ASSQPDRDNEQF

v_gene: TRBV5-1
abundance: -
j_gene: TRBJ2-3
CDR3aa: ASSKGLAGFTDTQY

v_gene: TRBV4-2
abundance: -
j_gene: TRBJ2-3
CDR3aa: ASSQVTAGAAGDTQY

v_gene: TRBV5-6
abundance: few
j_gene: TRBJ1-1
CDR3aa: ASSPLTGGRTEAF

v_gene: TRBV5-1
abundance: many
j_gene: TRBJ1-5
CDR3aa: ASSLVAGANQPQH

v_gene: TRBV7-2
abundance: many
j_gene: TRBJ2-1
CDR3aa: ASRFGGGNEQF

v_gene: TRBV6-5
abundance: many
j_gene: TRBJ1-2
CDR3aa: ASSGNNRVFNYGYT

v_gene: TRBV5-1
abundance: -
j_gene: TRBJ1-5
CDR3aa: ASSPDMQGQPQH

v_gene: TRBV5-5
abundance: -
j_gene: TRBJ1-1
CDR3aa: ASSPDWEAF

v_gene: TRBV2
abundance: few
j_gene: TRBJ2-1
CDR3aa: ASSERYLTPRGF

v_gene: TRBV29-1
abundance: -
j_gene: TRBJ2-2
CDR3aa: SVDGRGNTGELF

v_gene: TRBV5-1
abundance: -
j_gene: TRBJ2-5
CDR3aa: ASTPDRDQETQY

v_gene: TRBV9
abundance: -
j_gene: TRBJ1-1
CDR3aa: ASAQGGLNTEAF

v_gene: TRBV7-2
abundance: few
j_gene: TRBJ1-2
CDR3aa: ASSSADRSKGYT

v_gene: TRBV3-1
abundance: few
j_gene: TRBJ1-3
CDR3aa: ASSQTGSPGNTIY